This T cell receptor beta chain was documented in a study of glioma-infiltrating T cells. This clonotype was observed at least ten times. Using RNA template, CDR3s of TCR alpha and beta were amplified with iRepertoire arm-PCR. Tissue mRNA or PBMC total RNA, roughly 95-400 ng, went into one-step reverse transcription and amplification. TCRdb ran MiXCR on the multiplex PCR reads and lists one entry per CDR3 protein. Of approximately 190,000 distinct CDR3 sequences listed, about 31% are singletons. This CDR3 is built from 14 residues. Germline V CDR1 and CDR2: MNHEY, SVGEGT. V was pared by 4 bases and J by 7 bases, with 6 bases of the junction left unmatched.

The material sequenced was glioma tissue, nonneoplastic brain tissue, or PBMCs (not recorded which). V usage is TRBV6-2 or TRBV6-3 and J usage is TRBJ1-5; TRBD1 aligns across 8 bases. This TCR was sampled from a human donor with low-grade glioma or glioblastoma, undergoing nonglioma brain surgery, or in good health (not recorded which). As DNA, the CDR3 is TGTGCCAGCAGTTTCGGGGCAGGGGGCCAGCCCCAGCATTTT. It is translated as CASSFGAGGQPQHF.